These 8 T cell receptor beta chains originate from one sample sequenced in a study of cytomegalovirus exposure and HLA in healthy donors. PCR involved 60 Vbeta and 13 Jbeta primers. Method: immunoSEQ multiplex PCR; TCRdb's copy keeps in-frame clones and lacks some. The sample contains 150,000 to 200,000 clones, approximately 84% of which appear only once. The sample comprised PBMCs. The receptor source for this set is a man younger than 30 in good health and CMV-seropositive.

CDR3 protein: CAWARSREAAFF. The CDR3 DNA is TGTGCCTGGGCCCGCTCCAGGGAGGCAGCTTTCTTT. V gene TRBV30 combines with J gene TRBJ1-1; D is perhaps TRBD1 (5 bases). In germline, CDR1 is GTSNPN, CDR2 SVGIG (reference sequence). The V end lost 5 bases, the J end lost 10 bases, and 17 bases lay between the germline ends. The CDR3 extends over 12 amino acids.

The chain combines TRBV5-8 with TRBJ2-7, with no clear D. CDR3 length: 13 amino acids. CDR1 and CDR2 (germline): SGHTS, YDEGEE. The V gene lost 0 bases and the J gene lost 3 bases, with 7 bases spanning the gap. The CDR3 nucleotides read TGTGCCAGCAGCTTGGCCAGAAGCTACGAGCAGTACTTC. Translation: CASSLARSYEQYF.

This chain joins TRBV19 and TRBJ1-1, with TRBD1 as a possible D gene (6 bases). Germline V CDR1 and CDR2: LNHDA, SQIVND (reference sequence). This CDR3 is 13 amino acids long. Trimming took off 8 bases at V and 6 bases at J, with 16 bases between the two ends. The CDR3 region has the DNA TGTGCCAGTGCTAGGACAGCCGACGCTGAAGCTTTCTTT. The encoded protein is CASARTADAEAFF.

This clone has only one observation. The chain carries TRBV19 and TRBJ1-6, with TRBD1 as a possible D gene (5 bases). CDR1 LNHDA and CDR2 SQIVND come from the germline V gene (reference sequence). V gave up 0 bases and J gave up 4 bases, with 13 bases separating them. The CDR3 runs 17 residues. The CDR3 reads CASSIDPTGYYNSPLHF. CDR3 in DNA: TGTGCCAGTAGTATAGATCCCACAGGCTATTATAATTCACCCCTCCACTTT.

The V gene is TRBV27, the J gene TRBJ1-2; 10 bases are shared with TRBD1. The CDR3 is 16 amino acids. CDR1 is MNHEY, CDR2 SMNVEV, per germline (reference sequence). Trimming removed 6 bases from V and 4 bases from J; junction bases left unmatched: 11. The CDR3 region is CASSLQGQGLTYGYTF. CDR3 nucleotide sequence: TGTGCCAGCAGCCTCCAGGGACAGGGGCTTACCTATGGCTACACCTTC.

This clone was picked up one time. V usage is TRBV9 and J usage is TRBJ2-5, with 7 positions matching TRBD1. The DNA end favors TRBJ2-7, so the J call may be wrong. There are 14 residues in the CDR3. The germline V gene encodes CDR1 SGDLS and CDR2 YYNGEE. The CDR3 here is CASSPPGTENEQYF. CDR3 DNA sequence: TGTGCCAGCAGCCCTCCCGGGACAGAGAACGAGCAGTACTTC.

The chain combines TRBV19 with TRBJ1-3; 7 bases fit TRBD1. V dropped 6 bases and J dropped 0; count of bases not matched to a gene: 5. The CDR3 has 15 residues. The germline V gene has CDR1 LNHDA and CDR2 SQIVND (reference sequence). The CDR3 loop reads CASRKGQPSGNTIYF. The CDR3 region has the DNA TGTGCCAGTAGAAAGGGACAGCCCTCTGGAAACACCATATATTTT.

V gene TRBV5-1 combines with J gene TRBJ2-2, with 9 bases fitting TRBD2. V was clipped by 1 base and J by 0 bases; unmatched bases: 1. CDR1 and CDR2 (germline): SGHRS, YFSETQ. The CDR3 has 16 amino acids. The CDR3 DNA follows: TGCGCCAGCAGCTTGCTAGCGGGGCCGAACACCGGGGAGCTGTTTTTT. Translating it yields CASSLLAGPNTGELFF.